The 21 T cell receptor beta chains in this list originate from one sample, sequenced in a study of cytomegalovirus exposure and HLA in healthy donors. Vbeta (60) and Jbeta (13) primers were used in the PCR. Measured with immunoSEQ multiplex PCR; TCRdb has only the in-frame clones, and not every one. This table holds about 240,000 clones, over 70% found once. Input material: PBMCs. The receptor source for this set is a woman aged 55-69 years in good health and CMV-seropositive.

This chain connects TRBV11-2 to TRBJ2-7, with 8 bases matching TRBD1. The CDR3 covers 15 residues. Losses at the gene ends were 5 bases for V and 1 base for J; bases not matched to a gene: 7. CDR1 is SGHAT, CDR2 FQNNGV, per germline. Here the CDR3 reads CASSRDRKGSYEQYF. The CDR3 nucleotides are TGTGCCAGCAGCAGGGACAGGAAGGGATCCTACGAGCAGTACTTC. Drawing the rest from reference TRBV11-2 and TRBJ2-7, the complete variable domain is EAGVAQSPRYKIIEKRQSVAFWCNPISGHATLYWYQQILGQGPKLLIQFQNNGVVDDSQLPKDRFSAERLKGVDSTLKIQPAKLEDSAVYLCASSRDRKGSYEQYFGPGTRLTVT.

V and J are TRBV19 and TRBJ2-7; 10 nucleotides line up with TRBD2. Germline V gene data show CDR1 as LNHDA and CDR2 as SQIVND (reference sequence). This CDR3 region has 15 residues. The junction had 6 bases not matched to a gene; V was cut back by 4 bases and J by 3 bases. The CDR3 reads CASSTSGGLSYEQYF. The CDR3 DNA reads as TGTGCCAGTAGTACTAGCGGGGGACTGAGCTACGAGCAGTACTTC.

The rearrangement uses TRBV28 and TRBJ1-2; 8 bases map to TRBD1. Germline V lookup: CDR1 MDHEN, CDR2 SYDVKM. V shed 6 bases, J shed 3 bases, and the junction held 18 bases outside the gene matches. The CDR3 totals 18 residues. CDR3 bases: TGTGCCAGCAGCCCCCCGTTGGGGGGGGCAGGGGGCTACTATGGCTACACCTTC. This encodes CASSPPLGGAGGYYGYTF.

This clone was counted a few times. This chain joins TRBV9 and TRBJ2-5, with D unclear. The CDR3 is 13 residues long. Trimming removed 0 bases at V and 5 bases at J, with 8 bases between. Germline values: CDR1 SGDLS, CDR2 YYNGEE. In DNA form, the CDR3 reads TGTGCCAGCAGCGTAGGCCTCAGGGAGACCCAGTACTTC. Translated, it gives CASSVGLRETQYF.

The rearrangement uses TRBV5-4 and TRBJ2-1, with a tentative D call TRBD2 (6 bases). Trimming left V 1 base short and J 0 bases short, with 11 bases between. The germline V gene has CDR1 SGHNT and CDR2 YYREEE (reference sequence). The CDR3 totals 16 residues. The CDR3, as DNA: TGTGCCAGCAGCTTGAGACTAGGCCCCTCCTACAATGAGCAGTTCTTC. It codes for CASSLRLGPSYNEQFF.

This chain connects TRBV7-6 to TRBJ1-2; no reliable D call. The CDR3 spans 14 residues. CDR1 and CDR2 (germline): SGHVS, FNYEAQ. Trimming pared 5 bases from V and 4 bases from J, leaving 14 bases between. CDR3 amino acids: CASSPETRGYGYTF. The CDR3 region has the DNA TGTGCCAGCAGCCCAGAAACTCGGGGCTATGGCTACACCTTC.

The chain has TRBV5-6 and TRBJ2-1; D gene unclear. Germline V lookup: CDR1 SGHDT, CDR2 YYEEEE. Between the trimmed V and J ends, which lost 1 base and 7 bases, there was a span of 6 bases. This CDR3 is built from 12 residues. CDR3 coding DNA: TGTGCCAGCAGCTTGATTCGGAATGAGCAGTTCTTC. It codes for CASSLIRNEQFF.

The rearrangement joins TRBV25-1 to TRBJ2-2; TRBD2 matches at 13 bases. The CDR3 is made up of 15 amino acids. V dropped 5 bases and J dropped 4; count of bases not matched to a gene: 1. The germline CDR1 and CDR2 sequences are MGHDK and SYGVNS. The CDR3 coding sequence is TGTGCCAGCAGTAGACTAGCGGGGGGCACCGGGGAGCTGTTTTTT. As protein: CASSRLAGGTGELFF.

This chain links TRBV2 with TRBJ2-3; a possible D gene is TRBD1 (5 bases). This CDR3 comprises 14 residues. The V end lost 4 bases, the J end lost 0 bases, and 8 bases lay between the germline ends. Germline CDR1 is SNHLY and CDR2 is FYNNEI. The CDR3 loop reads CASSGQGSTDTQYF. In DNA form, the CDR3 reads TGTGCCAGCAGTGGTCAGGGAAGCACAGATACGCAGTATTTT.

The V gene is TRBV9, the J gene TRBJ1-2, with D possibly matching TRBD1 (6 bases). Trimming took off 3 bases at V and 5 bases at J, with 14 bases between the two ends. Per the germline V gene, CDR1 is SGDLS and CDR2 is YYNGEE. This CDR3 is 14 amino acids long. In nucleotides, the CDR3 is TGTGCCAGCAGCGCGGGTGGACAGTCTTATGGCTACACCTTC. This codes for CASSAGGQSYGYTF. Combining the CDR3 with reference TRBV9 and TRBJ1-2 gives the whole variable domain DSGVTQTPKHLITATGQRVTLRCSPRSGDLSVYWYQQSLDQGLQFLIQYYNGEERAKGNILERFSAQQFPDLHSELNLSSLELGDSALYFCASSAGGQSYGYTFGSGTRLTVV.

This clone was counted a single time. The chain is built from TRBV14 and TRBJ2-7, with TRBD2 identical over 14 bases. Germline CDR1 SGHDN, CDR2 FVKESK. CDR3 size: 13 residues. Germline trimming cut 4 bases from V and 11 bases from J; bases unmatched to any gene: 4. DNA for the CDR3: TGTGCCAGCAGCCGAGGGACTAGCGGGAGAAAGTACTTC. This sequence encodes CASSRGTSGRKYF.

This chain joins TRBV7-9 and TRBJ2-7, with TRBD2 matching 7 bases. This CDR3 contains 13 residues. CDR1 is SEHNR, CDR2 FQNEAQ, per germline (reference sequence). The V gene end was trimmed by 8 bases and the J gene end by 2 bases; junction bases not matched to a gene: 6. Here the CDR3 reads CASGRAGPYEQYF. The DNA of the CDR3 is TGTGCCAGCGGGCGAGCGGGACCCTACGAGCAGTACTTC.

This clone was seen a few times. This chain uses TRBV10-3 with TRBJ1-1, with 8 nucleotides matching TRBD1. The CDR3 totals 14 residues. Losses at the gene ends were 2 bases for V and 1 base for J; bases not matched to a gene: 0. Germline CDR1 and CDR2: ENHRY and SYGVKD. DNA for the CDR3: TGTGCCATCAGTGAGGGACAGGGGAACACTGAAGCTTTCTTT. Translated, it gives CAISEGQGNTEAFF.

This chain joins TRBV18 and TRBJ2-3; 9 bases are a match to TRBD2. This CDR3 comprises 15 residues. With V trimmed by 5 bases and J by 5 bases, 8 bases remained unmatched. Per the germline V gene, CDR1 is KGHSH and CDR2 is LQKENI. CDR3 DNA sequence: TGTGCCAGCTCAACCAGGCGGGAGGGCGGAGATACGCAGTATTTT. Translating gives CASSTRREGGDTQYF. Variable domain in full (rest from reference TRBV18 and TRBJ2-3): NAGVMQNPRHLVRRRGQEARLRCSPMKGHSHVYWYRQLPEEGLKFMVYLQKENIIDESGMPKERFSAEFPKEGPSILRIQQVVRGDSAAYFCASSTRREGGDTQYFGPGTRLTVL.

The CDR3 loop reads CASSLIQGDHTEAFF. DNA of the CDR3: TGTGCCAGCAGCTTGATTCAGGGGGATCACACTGAAGCTTTCTTT. The chain carries TRBV5-4 and TRBJ1-1; 7 bases are a match to TRBD1. The CDR3 extends over 15 amino acids. V shed 1 base and J 3 bases; nucleotides not matched to a gene: 6. Germline V gene lookup returns CDR1 SGHNT and CDR2 YYREEE (reference sequence).

J is TRBJ1-3 and V is TRBV6-5, with D tentatively TRBD1 (5 bases). From germline, CDR1 is MNHEY and CDR2 SVGAGI. Trimming took off 5 bases at V and 2 bases at J, with 10 bases between the two ends. The CDR3 has 14 amino acids. CDR3 coding DNA: TGTGCCAGCAGTCAGGGATCCACTGGAAACACCATATATTTT. Protein product: CASSQGSTGNTIYF.

The rearrangement uses TRBV9 and TRBJ1-2; TRBD1 agrees at 11 bases. This CDR3 has 13 residues. J was trimmed by 6 bases and V by 3 bases; bases with no gene match: 1. The V gene's germline CDR1 is SGDLS and CDR2 YYNGEE. The CDR3 bases are TGTGCCAGCAGCGCGGACAGGGGGCATGGCTACACCTTC. It is translated as CASSADRGHGYTF.

The rearrangement joins TRBV2 to TRBJ2-1, with D maybe TRBD1 (6 bases). CDR1 and CDR2 (germline): SNHLY, FYNNEI. CDR3 length: 15 amino acids. Trimming cost V 7 bases and J 2 bases, with 15 bases left between them. The CDR3 region is CASTERDITYNEQFF. In nucleotides, the CDR3 is TGTGCCAGCACCGAACGGGACATTACCTACAATGAGCAGTTCTTC. The full variable domain, its missing parts supplied by reference TRBV2 and TRBJ2-1, is EPEVTQTPSHQVTQMGQEVILRCVPISNHLYFYWYRQILGQKVEFLVSFYNNEISEKSEIFDDQFSVERPDGSNFTLKIRSTKLEDSAMYFCASTERDITYNEQFFGPGTRLTVL.

This chain uses TRBV6-1 with TRBJ1-1; possible D gene TRBD1, 6 bases. In germline, CDR1 is MNHNS, CDR2 SASEGT. V lost 2 bases and J 5 bases, leaving 15 bases between the germline ends. The CDR3 covers 15 residues. CDR3 sequence: CASSEFTGQSTEAFF. The CDR3 coding sequence is TGTGCCAGCAGTGAATTTACAGGGCAATCGACTGAAGCTTTCTTT.

This sequence joins TRBV29-1 and TRBJ2-1; D gene ambiguous. The V and J ends lost 6 bases and 4 bases respectively, with 13 bases between them. The CDR3 length is 13 residues. CDR1 and CDR2 (germline): SQVTM, ANQGSEA. In DNA form, the CDR3 reads TGCAGCGTCGCCGGGTCCCGTTACAATGAGCAGTTCTTC. Translated: CSVAGSRYNEQFF.

As DNA, the CDR3 is TGTGCCAGCAGCTTAGGGGGCAGGGAAAAACTGTTTTTT. Encoded protein: CASSLGGREKLFF. The chain recombines TRBV7-9 with TRBJ1-4, with D possibly TRBD1 on 5 matching bases. The CDR3 spans 13 residues. Looked up from germline, CDR1 is SEHNR and CDR2 is FQNEAQ (reference sequence). V was clipped by 1 base and J by 8 bases, with 8 bases between them.